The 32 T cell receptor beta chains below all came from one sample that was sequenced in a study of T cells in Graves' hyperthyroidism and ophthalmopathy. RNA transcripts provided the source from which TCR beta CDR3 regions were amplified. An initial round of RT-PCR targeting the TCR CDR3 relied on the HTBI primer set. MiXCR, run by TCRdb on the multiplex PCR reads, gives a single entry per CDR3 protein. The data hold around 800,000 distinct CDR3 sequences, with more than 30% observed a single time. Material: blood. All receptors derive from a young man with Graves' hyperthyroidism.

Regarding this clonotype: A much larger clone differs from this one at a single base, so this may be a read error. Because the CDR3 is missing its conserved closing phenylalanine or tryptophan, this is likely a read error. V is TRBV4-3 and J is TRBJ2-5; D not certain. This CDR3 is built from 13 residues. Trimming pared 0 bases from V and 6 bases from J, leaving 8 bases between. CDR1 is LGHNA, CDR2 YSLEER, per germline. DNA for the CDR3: TGCGCCAGCAGCCAAGAAGGGCGTAAGACCCAGTACCTC. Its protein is CASSQEGRKTQYL.

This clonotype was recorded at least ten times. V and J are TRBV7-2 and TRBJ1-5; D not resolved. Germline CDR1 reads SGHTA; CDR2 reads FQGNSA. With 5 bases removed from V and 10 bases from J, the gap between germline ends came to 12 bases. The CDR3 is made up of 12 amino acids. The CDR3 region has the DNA TGTGCCAGCAGCCTGTATAATGAACCCCAGCATTTT. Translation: CASSLYNEPQHF.

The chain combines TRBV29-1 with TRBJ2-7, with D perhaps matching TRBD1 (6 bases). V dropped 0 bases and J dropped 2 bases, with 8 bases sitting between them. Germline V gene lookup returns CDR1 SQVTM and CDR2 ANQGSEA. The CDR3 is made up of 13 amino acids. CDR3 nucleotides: TGCAGCGTTGAAGATGGGGGCACCTACGAGCAGTACTTC. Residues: CSVEDGGTYEQYF.

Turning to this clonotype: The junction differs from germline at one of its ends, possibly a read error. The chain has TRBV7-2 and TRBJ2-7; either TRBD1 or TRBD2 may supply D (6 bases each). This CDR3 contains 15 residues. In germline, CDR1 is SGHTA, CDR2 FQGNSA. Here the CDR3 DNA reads TGCGCCAGCAGCCCCGAAGGGGGGATAACCTACGAGCAGTACTTC. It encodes CASSPEGGITYEQYF.

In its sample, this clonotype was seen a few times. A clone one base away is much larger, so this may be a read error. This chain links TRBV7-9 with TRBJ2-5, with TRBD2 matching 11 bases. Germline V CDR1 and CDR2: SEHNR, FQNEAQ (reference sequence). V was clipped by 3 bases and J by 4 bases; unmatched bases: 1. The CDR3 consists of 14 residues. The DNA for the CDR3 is TGTGCCAGCAGCTTCGGACTAGCGGGAGAGACCCAGTACTTC. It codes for CASSFGLAGETQYF.

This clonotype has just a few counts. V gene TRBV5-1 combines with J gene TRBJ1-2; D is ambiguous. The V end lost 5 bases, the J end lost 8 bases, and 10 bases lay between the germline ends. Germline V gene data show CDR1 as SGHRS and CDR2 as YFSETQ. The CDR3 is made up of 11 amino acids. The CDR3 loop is CASRSDLGYTF. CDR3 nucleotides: TGCGCCAGCAGAAGTGATCTGGGCTACACCTTC.

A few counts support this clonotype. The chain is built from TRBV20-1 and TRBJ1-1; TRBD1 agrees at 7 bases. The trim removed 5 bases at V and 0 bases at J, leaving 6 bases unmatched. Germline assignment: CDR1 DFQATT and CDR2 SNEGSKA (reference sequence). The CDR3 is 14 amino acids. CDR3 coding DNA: TGCAGTGCTCAGTCGGGGACAGTGAACACTGAAGCTTTCTTT. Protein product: CSAQSGTVNTEAFF.

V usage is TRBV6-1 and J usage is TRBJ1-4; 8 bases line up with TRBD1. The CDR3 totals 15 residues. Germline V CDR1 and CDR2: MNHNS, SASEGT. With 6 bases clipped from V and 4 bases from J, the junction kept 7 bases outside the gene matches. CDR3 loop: CASSLIGQGNEKLFF. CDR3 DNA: TGTGCCAGCAGCTTAATTGGACAGGGTAATGAAAAACTGTTTTTT.

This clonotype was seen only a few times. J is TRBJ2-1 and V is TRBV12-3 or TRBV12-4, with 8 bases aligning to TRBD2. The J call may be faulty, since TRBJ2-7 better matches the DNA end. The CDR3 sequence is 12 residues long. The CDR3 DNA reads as TGTGCCAGCAGTCGGGAGGGCAATGAGCAGTACTTC. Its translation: CASSREGNEQYF.

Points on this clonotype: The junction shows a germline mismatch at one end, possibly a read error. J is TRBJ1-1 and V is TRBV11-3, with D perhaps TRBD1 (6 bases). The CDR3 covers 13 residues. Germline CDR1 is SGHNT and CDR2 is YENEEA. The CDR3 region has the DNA TGTGCCAGCAGCTTAGTGTTGGGGGCTGAGGCTTTCTTT. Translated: CASSLVLGAEAFF.

The CDR3 DNA sequence: TGTGCCAGCAGTCGGGACCTCGAGCAGTACTTC. This translates into CASSRDLEQYF. The J gene is TRBJ2-7, the V gene TRBV6-2 or TRBV6-3; D may be TRBD1 or TRBD2 (5 bases each). The CDR3 is 11 amino acids. Trimming took 5 bases from V and 6 from J, leaving 8 bases between them. The germline gives CDR1 MNHEY, CDR2 SVGEGT.

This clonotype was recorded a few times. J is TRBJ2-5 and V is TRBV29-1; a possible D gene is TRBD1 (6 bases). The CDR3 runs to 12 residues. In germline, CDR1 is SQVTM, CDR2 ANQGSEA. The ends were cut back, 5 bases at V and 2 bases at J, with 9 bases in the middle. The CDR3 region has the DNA TGCAGCGTTCCGGGACAACAAGAGACCCAGTACTTC. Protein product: CSVPGQQETQYF.

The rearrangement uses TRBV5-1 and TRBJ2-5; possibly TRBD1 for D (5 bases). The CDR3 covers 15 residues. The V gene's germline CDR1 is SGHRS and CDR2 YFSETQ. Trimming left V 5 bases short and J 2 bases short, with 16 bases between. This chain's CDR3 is CASRFDRGPQETQYF. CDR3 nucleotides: TGCGCCAGCAGGTTCGACAGAGGACCACAAGAGACCCAGTACTTC.

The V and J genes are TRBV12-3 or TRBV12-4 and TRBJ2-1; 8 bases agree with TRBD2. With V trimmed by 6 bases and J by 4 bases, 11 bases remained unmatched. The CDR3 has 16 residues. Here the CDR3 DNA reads TGTGCCAGCAGCCGGGAGGGGGGGGGAAGATACAATGAGCAGTTCTTC. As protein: CASSREGGGRYNEQFF.

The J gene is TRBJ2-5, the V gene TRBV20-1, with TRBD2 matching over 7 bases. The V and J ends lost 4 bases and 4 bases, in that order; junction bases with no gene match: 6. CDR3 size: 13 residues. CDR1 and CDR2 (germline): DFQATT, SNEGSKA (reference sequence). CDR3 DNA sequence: TGCAGTGCTACTACCGGACTAGGAGAGACCCAGTACTTC. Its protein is CSATTGLGETQYF.

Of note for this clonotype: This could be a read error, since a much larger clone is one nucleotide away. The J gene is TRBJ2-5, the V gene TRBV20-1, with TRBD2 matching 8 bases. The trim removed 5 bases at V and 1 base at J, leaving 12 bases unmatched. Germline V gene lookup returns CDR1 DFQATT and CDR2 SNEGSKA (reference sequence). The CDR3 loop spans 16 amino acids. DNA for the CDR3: TGCAGTGCTGGAATCGGAGCGGGGGTTTCCCAAGAGACCCAGTACTTC. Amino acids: CSAGIGAGVSQETQYF.

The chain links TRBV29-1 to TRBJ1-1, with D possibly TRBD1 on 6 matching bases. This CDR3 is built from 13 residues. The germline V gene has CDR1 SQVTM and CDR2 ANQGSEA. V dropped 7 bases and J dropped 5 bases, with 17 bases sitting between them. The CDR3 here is CSARGGLRTEAFF. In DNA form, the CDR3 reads TGCAGCGCGCGAGGGGGGCTGAGAACTGAAGCTTTCTTT.

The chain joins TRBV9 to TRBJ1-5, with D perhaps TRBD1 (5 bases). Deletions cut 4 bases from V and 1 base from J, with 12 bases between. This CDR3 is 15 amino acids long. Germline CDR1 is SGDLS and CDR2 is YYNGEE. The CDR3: CASSQWAGSNQPQHF. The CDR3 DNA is TGTGCCAGCAGCCAATGGGCAGGGAGCAATCAGCCCCAGCATTTT.

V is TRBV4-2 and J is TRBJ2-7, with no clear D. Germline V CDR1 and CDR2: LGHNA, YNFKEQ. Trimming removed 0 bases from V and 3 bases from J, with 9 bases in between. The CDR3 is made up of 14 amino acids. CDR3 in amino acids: CASSQDRAGYEQYF. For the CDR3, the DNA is TGTGCCAGCAGCCAAGATAGGGCAGGCTACGAGCAGTACTTC.

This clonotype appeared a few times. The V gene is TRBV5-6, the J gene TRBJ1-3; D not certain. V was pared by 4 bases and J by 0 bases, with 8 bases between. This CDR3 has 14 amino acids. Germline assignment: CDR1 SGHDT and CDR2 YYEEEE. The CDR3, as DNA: TGTGCCAGCAGCCCCCCATCCTCTGGAAACACCATATATTTT. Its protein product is CASSPPSSGNTIYF.

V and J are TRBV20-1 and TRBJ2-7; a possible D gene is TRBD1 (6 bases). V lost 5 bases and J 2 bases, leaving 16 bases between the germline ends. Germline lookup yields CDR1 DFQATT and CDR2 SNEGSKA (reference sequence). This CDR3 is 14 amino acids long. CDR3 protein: CSASNLDSTYEQYF. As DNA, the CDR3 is TGCAGTGCTTCCAACTTGGACAGCACCTACGAGCAGTACTTC.

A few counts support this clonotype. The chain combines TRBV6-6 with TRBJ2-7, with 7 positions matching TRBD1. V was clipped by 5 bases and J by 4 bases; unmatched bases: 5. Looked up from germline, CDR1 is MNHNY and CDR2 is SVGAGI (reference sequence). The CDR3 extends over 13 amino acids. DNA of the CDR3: TGTGCCAGCAGTCCTACACAGGGGTACGAGCAGTACTTC. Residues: CASSPTQGYEQYF.

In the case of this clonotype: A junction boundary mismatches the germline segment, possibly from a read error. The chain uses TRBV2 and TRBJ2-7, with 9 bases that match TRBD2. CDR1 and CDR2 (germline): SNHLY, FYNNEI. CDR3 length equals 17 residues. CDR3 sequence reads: CASSEAPSGIFSYGQYF. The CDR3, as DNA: TGTGCCAGCAGTGAAGCGCCTAGCGGGATATTCTCCTACGGGCAGTACTTC. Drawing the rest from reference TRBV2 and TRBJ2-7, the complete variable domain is EPEVTQTPSHQVTQMGQEVILRCVPISNHLYFYWYRQILGQKVEFLVSFYNNEISEKSEIFDDQFSVERPDGSNFTLKIRSTKLEDSAMYFCASSEAPSGIFSYGQYFGPGTRLTVT.

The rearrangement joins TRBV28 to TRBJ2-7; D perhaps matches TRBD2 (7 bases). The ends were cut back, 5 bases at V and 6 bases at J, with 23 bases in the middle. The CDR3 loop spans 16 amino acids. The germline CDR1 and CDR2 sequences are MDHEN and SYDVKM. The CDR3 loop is CASSDPWGGHSGEQYF. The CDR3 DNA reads TGTGCCAGCAGTGACCCCTGGGGGGGGCACTCGGGCGAGCAGTACTTC.

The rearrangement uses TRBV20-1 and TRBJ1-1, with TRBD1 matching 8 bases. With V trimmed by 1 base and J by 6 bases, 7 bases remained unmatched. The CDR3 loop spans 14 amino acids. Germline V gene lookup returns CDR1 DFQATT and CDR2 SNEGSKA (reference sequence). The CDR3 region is CSARGTDRGAEAFF. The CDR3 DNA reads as TGCAGTGCTAGAGGAACCGACAGGGGCGCTGAAGCTTTCTTT.

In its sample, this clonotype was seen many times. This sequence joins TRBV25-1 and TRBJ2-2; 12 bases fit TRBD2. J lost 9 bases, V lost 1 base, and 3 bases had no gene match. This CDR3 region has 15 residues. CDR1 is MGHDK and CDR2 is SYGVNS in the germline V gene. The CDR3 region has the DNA TGTGCCAGCAGTGAATCACTAGCGGGAGGCCGGGAGCTGTTTTTT. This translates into CASSESLAGGRELFF. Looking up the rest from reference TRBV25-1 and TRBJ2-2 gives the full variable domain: EADIYQTPRYLVIGTGKKITLECSQTMGHDKMYWYQQDPGMELHLIHYSYGVNSTEKGDLSSESTVSRIRTEHFPLTLESARPSHTSQYLCASSESLAGGRELFFGEGSRLTVL.

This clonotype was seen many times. DNA of the CDR3: TGTGCCAGCAGCCGGTCGCAAGAGACCCAGTACTTC. Amino acid sequence: CASSRSQETQYF. The chain uses TRBV2 and TRBJ2-5; D unclear. The CDR3 runs to 12 residues. V was clipped by 6 bases and J by 2 bases, with 7 bases between them. Germline-derived CDR1 and CDR2 are SNHLY and FYNNEI.

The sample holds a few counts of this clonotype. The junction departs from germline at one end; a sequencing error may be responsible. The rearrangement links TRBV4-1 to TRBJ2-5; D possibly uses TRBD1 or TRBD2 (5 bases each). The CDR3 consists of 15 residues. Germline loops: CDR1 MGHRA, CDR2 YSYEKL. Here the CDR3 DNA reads TGCGCCAGCAGTCAAGACAGCGGTCCCAGGGAGACCCAGTACTTC. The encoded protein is CASSQDSGPRETQYF.

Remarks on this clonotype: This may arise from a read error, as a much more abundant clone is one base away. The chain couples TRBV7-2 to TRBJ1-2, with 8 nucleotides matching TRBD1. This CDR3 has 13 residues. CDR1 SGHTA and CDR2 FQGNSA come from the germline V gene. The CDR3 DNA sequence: TGTGCCGGCAGCTCTCAGGGGGCAAGCGGCTACACCTTC. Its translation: CAGSSQGASGYTF.

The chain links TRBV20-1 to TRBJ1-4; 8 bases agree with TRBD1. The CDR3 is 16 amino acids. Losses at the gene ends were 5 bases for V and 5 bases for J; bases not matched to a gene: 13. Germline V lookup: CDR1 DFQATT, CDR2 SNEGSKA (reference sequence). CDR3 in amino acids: CSASGQGEGGNEKLFF. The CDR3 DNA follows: TGCAGTGCTTCCGGACAGGGAGAAGGTGGGAATGAAAAACTGTTTTTT.

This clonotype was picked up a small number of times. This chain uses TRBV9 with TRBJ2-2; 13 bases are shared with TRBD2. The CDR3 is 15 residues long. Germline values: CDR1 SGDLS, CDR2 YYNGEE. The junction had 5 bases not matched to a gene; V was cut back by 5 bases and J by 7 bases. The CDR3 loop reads CASSGLAGEIGELFF. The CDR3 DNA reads TGTGCCAGCAGTGGACTAGCGGGAGAGATCGGGGAGCTGTTTTTT.

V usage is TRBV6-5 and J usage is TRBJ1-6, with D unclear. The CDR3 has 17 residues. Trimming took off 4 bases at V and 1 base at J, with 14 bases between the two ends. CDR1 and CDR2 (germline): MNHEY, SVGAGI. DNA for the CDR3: TGTGCCAGCAGTTTCGGCAGCGCTGATTCCTATAATTCACCCCTCCACTTT. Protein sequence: CASSFGSADSYNSPLHF.